One and the same sample provided the 12 T cell receptor beta chains below, sequenced in a study of human T cells and chemical hapten exposure. TCRdb redid the calling of the RACE reads with MiXCR, one entry per CDR3 protein. This table holds about 260,000 distinct CDR3 sequences, approximately 8.6% found once. The sample's time point: pre-sensitization, week 0. Noted treatment: therapeutic diphenylcyclopropenone sensitization with weekly scalp DPC. Sequences were derived from whole blood, sampled in connection with sensitization to the hapten diphenylcyclopropenone (DPC). These receptors were taken from a woman in her forties with alopecia areata. Some clones in this sample may be carry-over from other donors' samples.

This clonotype was found many times. The V gene is TRBV12-3 or TRBV12-4, the J gene TRBJ1-5; D possibly corresponds to TRBD1 (6 bases). The CDR3 sequence is 13 residues long. Between the trimmed V and J ends, which lost 3 bases and 7 bases, there was a span of 10 bases. This CDR3 reads CASSFGGAQPQHF. The CDR3 nucleotides read TGTGCCAGCAGTTTCGGGGGGGCCCAGCCCCAGCATTTT.

This rearrangement joins TRBV29-1 to TRBJ2-1; TRBD2 might be the D (6 bases). Trimming took off 6 bases at V and 2 bases at J, with 23 bases between the two ends. The CDR3 has 17 residues. The germline CDR1 and CDR2 sequences are SQVTM and ANQGSEA. CDR3: CSVSGTWGPLAYNEQFF. CDR3 in DNA: TGCAGCGTGTCCGGGACTTGGGGCCCTTTGGCCTACAATGAGCAGTTCTTC.

This clonotype was counted a few times. This chain uses TRBV7-9 with TRBJ2-7; D is ambiguous. The CDR3 length is 13 residues. CDR1 is SEHNR, CDR2 FQNEAQ, per germline (reference sequence). The ends were cut back, 1 base at V and 7 bases at J, with 11 bases in the middle. The CDR3 spells CASSLDYLGEQYF. Here the CDR3 DNA reads TGTGCCAGCAGCTTAGACTACCTGGGGGAGCAGTACTTC.

The chain carries TRBV6-5 and TRBJ1-3; possibly TRBD1 for D (6 bases). Germline lookup yields CDR1 MNHEY and CDR2 SVGAGI. The CDR3 is made up of 16 amino acids. V dropped 7 bases and J dropped 0 bases, with 16 bases sitting between them. CDR3 sequence reads: CASTQGLPISGNTIYF. The CDR3 DNA reads TGTGCCAGCACCCAGGGGCTGCCTATCTCTGGAAACACCATATATTTT.

The gene calls are TRBV11-2 and TRBJ1-2; possible D gene TRBD1, 5 bases. Per germline, CDR1 SGHAT and CDR2 FQNNGV. This CDR3 has 14 residues. V lost 0 bases and J 7 bases, leaving 12 bases between the germline ends. In DNA, the CDR3 is TGTGCCAGCAGCTTAGAGGGACGCCTACCTGGCTACACCTTC. Protein: CASSLEGRLPGYTF.

V and J are TRBV7-3 and TRBJ2-2; 10 nucleotides line up with TRBD2. The CDR3 has 16 amino acids. Germline CDR1 and CDR2: SGHTA and FQGTGA. The V segment lost 5 bases and the J segment 5 bases; nucleotides outside the gene matches: 8. The CDR3 region is CASSQQLAGQTGELFF. In nucleotides, the CDR3 is TGTGCCAGCAGCCAACAACTAGCGGGACAGACCGGGGAGCTGTTTTTT.

This clonotype showed up just a few times. The gene calls are TRBV7-2 and TRBJ2-7, with 11 nucleotides matching TRBD2. The J segment lost 4 bases and the V segment lost 3 bases, leaving 11 bases of the junction unmatched. This CDR3 has 17 amino acids. Germline loops: CDR1 SGHTA, CDR2 FQGNSA. The chain's CDR3 is CASSFDAVTSGIYEQYF. CDR3 DNA: TGTGCCAGCAGCTTCGATGCAGTGACTAGCGGGATTTACGAGCAGTACTTC.

Details on this clonotype: This clone may be a read error of a much larger clone one base away. The rearrangement uses TRBV30 and TRBJ1-3; D unclear. Per germline, CDR1 GTSNPN and CDR2 SVGIG (reference sequence). The CDR3 runs 14 residues. The DNA for the CDR3 is TGTGCCAGGAGTGGTGGAGCCTCTGGAAACACCATATATTTT. Residues: CARSGGASGNTIYF.

The rearrangement links TRBV10-3 to TRBJ2-1, with 7 bases lining up with TRBD2. This CDR3 is 14 amino acids long. Germline CDR1 ENHRY, CDR2 SYGVKD. The trim removed 2 bases at V and 7 bases at J, leaving 5 bases unmatched. The DNA for the CDR3 is TGTGCCATCAGTGAGCGGGGAGGGGCTAATGAGCAGTTCTTC. Its translation: CAISERGGANEQFF.

This clonotype was seen a few times. V gene TRBV6-1 combines with J gene TRBJ1-5; TRBD1 is a possible D gene (6 bases). Germline CDR1 is MNHNS and CDR2 is SASEGT. The CDR3 covers 17 residues. Trimming stripped 0 bases from V and 5 bases from J, with 17 bases between. The CDR3, as DNA: TGTGCCAGCAGTGAAGCGCATAGAGGCCAGGGGTATCAGCCCCAGCATTTT. Translated, it gives CASSEAHRGQGYQPQHF.

This clonotype was seen only a few times. The chain is built from TRBV7-3 and TRBJ1-3; D is unresolved. V was clipped by 5 bases and J by 4 bases, with 9 bases between them. Germline assignment: CDR1 SGHTA and CDR2 FQGTGA. There are 13 residues in the CDR3. The CDR3 DNA sequence: TGTGCCAGCAGCCCCTCTGCCGGAAACACCATATATTTT. It yields the protein CASSPSAGNTIYF.

The genes are TRBV18 and TRBJ1-1; tentatively, D is TRBD1 (6 bases). CDR1 is KGHSH, CDR2 LQKENI, per germline. CDR3 length: 13 amino acids. The V and J ends lost 5 bases and 5 bases respectively, with 12 bases between them. CDR3 protein: CASSATGPTEAFF. For the CDR3, the DNA is TGTGCCAGCTCAGCGACAGGACCAACTGAAGCTTTCTTT.